The TCR beta chain described here comes from a study of T cell responses to AZD1222 COVID-19 vaccine. The data were produced by immunoSEQ multiplex PCR, yet TCRdb's version contains in-frame clones alone and is incomplete. This sample has fewer than 200,000 clones, with 70% to 90% found just once. The receptor comes from an adult who received the AZD1222 COVID-19 vaccine. Sequences were derived from peripheral blood, sampled 28 days after the second AZD1222 dose.

The CDR3, as DNA: TGTGCCAGCAGCGGAACCTGGGGAAAACAGCAGTTCTTC. It yields the protein CASSGTWGKQQFF. V gene TRBV7-3 combines with J gene TRBJ2-1, with no clear D. CDR3 length equals 13 residues. CDR1 and CDR2 from the germline V gene are SGHTA and FQGTGA. Trimming stripped 5 bases from V and 11 bases from J, with 16 bases between.